The rows below give T cell receptor beta chains drawn from one sample of a study of blood T cells in healthy people across ages. TCRdb reprocessed the 5' RACE reads with MiXCR, giving one entry per CDR3 protein. The sample has around 1.7 million distinct CDR3 sequences, roughly 28% seen once. Sequenced sample: blood. Receptors were obtained from a woman in her thirties in good health. CDR3s include the opening cysteine and the closing phenylalanine or tryptophan. The order of the fields is J gene, V gene, CDR3 protein.

J: TRBJ1-1
V: TRBV5-6
CDR3: CASSLDRRANTEAFF

J: TRBJ2-5
V: TRBV7-9
CDR3: CASSSGGAETQYF

J: TRBJ2-1
V: TRBV4-3
CDR3: CASSQGLRNYNEQFF

J: TRBJ1-2
V: TRBV3-1
CDR3: CASSPGIGRGGYTF

J: TRBJ2-7
V: TRBV4-1
CDR3: CASSQEVPSSSYEQYF

J: TRBJ2-1
V: TRBV7-2
CDR3: CASSLGGNSYNEQFF

J: TRBJ2-3
V: TRBV3-1
CDR3: CAGSQSYRGEDTQYF

J: TRBJ1-6
V: TRBV6-5
CDR3: CASSSDRGGSYNSPLHF

J: TRBJ2-3
V: TRBV12-3/TRBV12-4
CDR3: CASGAGGPTDTQYF

J: TRBJ2-3
V: TRBV20-1
CDR3: CSARWAQTSTDTQYF

J: TRBJ1-6
V: TRBV5-1
CDR3: CASSFLRAGRDSPLHF

J: TRBJ2-1
V: TRBV27
CDR3: CASTTTGVDEQFF

J: TRBJ2-1
V: TRBV6-5
CDR3: CASSSYQGYNEQFF

J: TRBJ2-5
V: TRBV7-2
CDR3: CASSETAQETQYF

J: TRBJ1-2
V: TRBV18
CDR3: CASSPPDGKGSGYTF

J: TRBJ2-7
V: TRBV5-1
CDR3: CASSLRASGAYEQYF

J: TRBJ2-5
V: TRBV20-1
CDR3: CSARVRVEETQYF

J: TRBJ2-5
V: TRBV7-2
CDR3: CASSLVVSHRGTQYF

J: TRBJ2-1
V: TRBV7-8
CDR3: CASSLQAGLTYNEQFF

J: TRBJ1-1
V: TRBV12-3/TRBV12-4
CDR3: CATGRGVEAFF

J: TRBJ1-2
V: TRBV27
CDR3: CASSYHMGGRVYGYTF

J: TRBJ2-7
V: TRBV20-1
CDR3: CSARGPSRRSYEQYF

J: TRBJ1-5
V: TRBV7-2
CDR3: CASSLERTGLRPNQPQHF

J: TRBJ2-3
V: TRBV7-9
CDR3: CASSSIQGGSDTQYF

J: TRBJ2-3
V: TRBV28
CDR3: CASSLDRVSDTQYF

J: TRBJ2-1
V: TRBV20-1
CDR3: CSARDSSSGGSTGNEQFF

J: TRBJ2-5
V: TRBV7-9
CDR3: CASSFKRGAQTQYF

J: TRBJ1-4
V: TRBV29-1
CDR3: CSVETNEKLFF

J: TRBJ2-7
V: TRBV19
CDR3: CASKKAGTYEQYF

J: TRBJ1-2
V: TRBV14
CDR3: CASSQDLTGSYGYTF

J: TRBJ2-1
V: TRBV20-1
CDR3: CSAASGAPDNEQFF

J: TRBJ1-3
V: TRBV12-3/TRBV12-4
CDR3: CASSRLGDPNSGNTIYF

J: TRBJ2-7
V: TRBV7-2
CDR3: CASTDVGEQYF

J: TRBJ2-4
V: TRBV29-1
CDR3: CSVLGLSKNIQYF

J: TRBJ2-5
V: TRBV12-3/TRBV12-4
CDR3: CASSPSSGYQETQYF

J: TRBJ1-6
V: TRBV20-1
CDR3: CSARDSPSSPLHF

J: TRBJ2-1
V: TRBV27
CDR3: CASSSLGSYNEQFF

J: TRBJ2-7
V: TRBV28
CDR3: CASTSLGPYEQYF

J: TRBJ2-5
V: TRBV29-1
CDR3: CSVEDDLLRPQRAETQYF

J: TRBJ2-2
V: TRBV2
CDR3: CASTAGGADTGELFF

J: TRBJ1-1
V: TRBV7-9
CDR3: CASSEEQGREAFF

J: TRBJ2-7
V: TRBV12-5
CDR3: CASASREGSYEQYF

J: TRBJ2-3
V: TRBV12-3/TRBV12-4
CDR3: CASSSLTSALRDTQYF

J: TRBJ1-1
V: TRBV7-2
CDR3: CASSPRGGEENTEAFF

J: TRBJ2-3
V: TRBV5-1
CDR3: CASSLVTGKADTQYF

J: TRBJ2-5
V: TRBV20-1
CDR3: CSARDPSGGAKEQYF

J: TRBJ2-1
V: TRBV29-1
CDR3: CSVAPQAGGSGEQFF

J: TRBJ1-2
V: TRBV11-2
CDR3: CASNIGLHNYGYTF

J: TRBJ2-1
V: TRBV20-1
CDR3: CSTPGGSNNEQFF

J: -
V: TRBV20-1
CDR3: CSARVQGQETQYF

J: TRBJ1-6
V: TRBV7-2
CDR3: CASSLGATANSPPHF

J: TRBJ2-3
V: TRBV15
CDR3: CATSEGQPVDGIDTQYF

J: TRBJ1-1
V: TRBV5-1
CDR3: CASSGDGNTEAFF

J: TRBJ2-7
V: TRBV10-3
CDR3: CAISAAGFTRQYF

J: TRBJ1-5
V: TRBV12-3/TRBV12-4
CDR3: CASSFGGAYNQPQHF

J: TRBJ1-1
V: TRBV6-5
CDR3: CASSYGQSNTVAFF

J: TRBJ1-2
V: TRBV9
CDR3: CASSANDLDSYGYTF

J: TRBJ1-1
V: TRBV30
CDR3: CAWGLGTLGTEAFF

J: TRBJ2-5
V: TRBV24-1
CDR3: CATRGAAQEETQYF

J: TRBJ2-7
V: TRBV5-1
CDR3: CASSLGASGEYEQYF